These T cell receptor beta chains were read from a single sample in a study of blood T cell repertoires in COVID-19. Assay used: immunoSEQ multiplex PCR; TCRdb lists only in-frame clones, some missing. The table shows about 170,000 clones, with about 88% occurring only once. The sequencing input was peripheral blood. All receptors come from a man aged 60 to 69 with acute or convalescent COVID-19. CDR3s include the opening cysteine and the closing phenylalanine or tryptophan. A D gene is named only where the DNA matches it firmly. The size of a clone is reported for some rows only, either as once, few or many, or as a class for expanded clones.

>TRBV5-1|once|TRBJ1-1|NA
CASSFLTGVNTEAFF
TGCGCCAGCAGCTTCCTCACAGGTGTGAACACTGAAGCTTTCTTT
>TRBV25-1|NA|TRBJ2-4|TRBD1
CASSRGGGLAKNIQYF
TGTGCCAGCAGCAGAGGGGGCGGCTTAGCCAAAAACATTCAGTACTTC
>TRBV3-1/TRBV3-2|NA|TRBJ1-1|TRBD1
CASSSRRDSRMNTEAFF
TGTGCCAGCAGCTCTCGGAGGGACAGCCGAATGAACACTGAAGCTTTCTTT
>TRBV6-1|NA|TRBJ2-3|NA
CASSEGQARYF
TGTGCCAGCAGTGAAGGGCAAGCGAGATATTTT
>TRBV30|NA|TRBJ1-4|NA
CAWSRGGNNEKLFF
TGTGCCTGGAGCCGGGGGGGGAATAATGAAAAACTGTTTTTT
>TRBV30|NA|TRBJ2-5|NA
CAWSVQGAETQYF
TGTGCCTGGAGTGTGCAGGGTGCAGAGACCCAGTACTTC
>TRBV14|NA|TRBJ2-3|NA
CASSQVAGMADTQYF
TGTGCCAGCAGCCAAGTCGCAGGGATGGCAGATACGCAGTATTTT
>TRBV18|once|TRBJ2-2|TRBD2
CASSPFSSGSRTGELFF
TGTGCCAGCTCACCATTCTCTAGCGGGAGCCGGACCGGGGAGCTGTTTTTT
>TRBV2|few|TRBJ2-2|TRBD1
CASSADRGQITGELFF
TGTGCCAGCAGTGCGGACAGGGGGCAGATCACCGGGGAGCTGTTTTTT
>TRBV5-5|NA|TRBJ1-1|TRBD1
CASSLIGQGGEAFF
TGTGCCAGCAGCTTGATAGGACAGGGCGGTGAAGCTTTCTTT
>TRBV5-1|NA|TRBJ1-1|NA
CASSNLRNGMNTEAFF
TGCGCCAGCAGTAATCTGCGTAACGGGATGAACACTGAAGCTTTCTTT
>TRBV27|once|TRBJ1-2|TRBD1
CASRDGTGGRGYTF
TGTGCCAGCAGGGACGGGACAGGGGGCCGTGGCTACACCTTC
>TRBV5-1|NA|TRBJ2-1|TRBD2
CASSLGLAGGSEQFF
TGCGCCAGCAGCCTGGGACTAGCGGGGGGCAGTGAGCAGTTCTTC
>TRBV5-1|NA|TRBJ2-5|NA
CASSWGDSKQETQYF
TGCGCCAGCAGCTGGGGGGACAGCAAACAAGAGACCCAGTACTTC
>TRBV3-1/TRBV3-2|NA|TRBJ2-7|NA
CASSQAQGTWYEQYF
TGTGCCAGCAGCCAAGCGCAGGGAACTTGGTACGAGCAGTACTTC
>TRBV6-6|few|TRBJ2-7|TRBD2
CASSPASGDSYEQYF
TGTGCCAGCAGTCCGGCGAGCGGGGATTCCTACGAGCAGTACTTC
>TRBV18|few|TRBJ2-5|NA
CASSKTGQETQYF
TGTGCCAGCTCAAAGACAGGCCAAGAGACCCAGTACTTC
>TRBV30|NA|TRBJ1-1|TRBD1
CAWSLDRGTEAFF
TGTGCCTGGAGTCTAGACAGGGGCACTGAAGCTTTCTTT
>TRBV27|NA|TRBJ1-2|NA
CASSLSWGRGYGYTF
TGTGCCAGCAGTTTATCTTGGGGGCGCGGCTATGGCTACACCTTC
>TRBV7-8|once|TRBJ2-2|TRBD2
CASSPRLAGEHGELFF
TGTGCCAGCAGCCCAAGACTAGCGGGAGAGCACGGGGAGCTGTTTTTT
>TRBV2|NA|TRBJ2-1|TRBD1
CASMGQGYNEQFF
TGTGCCAGTATGGGACAGGGGTACAATGAGCAGTTCTTC
>TRBV6-2/TRBV6-3|NA|TRBJ2-5|TRBD2
CASSSAGGPQTQYF
TGTGCCAGCAGTTCTGCGGGAGGGCCTCAGACCCAGTACTTC
>TRBV7-9|NA|TRBJ1-1|NA
CASSLPHMNTEAFF
TGTGCCAGCAGCTTACCCCACATGAACACTGAAGCTTTCTTT
>TRBV29-1|NA|TRBJ1-2|NA
CSVVPTGKGGYTF
TGCAGCGTTGTCCCCACAGGGAAGGGTGGCTACACCTTC